This paragraph reports one T cell receptor beta chain. The data stem from a study of blood T cell repertoires in COVID-19. This CDR3 contains 10 residues. CDR1 is LNHDA and CDR2 is SQIVND in the germline V gene (reference sequence). Trimming removed 3 bases at V and 11 bases at J, with 4 bases between. Original data processing: Reference gene primer amplification in the assay estimated nucleated cell counts. The method was immunoSEQ multiplex PCR; TCRdb's version includes in-frame clones alone and lacks a portion of them. For V, J and clone size, that table is used; D and trimming come from the DNA. The profile covers 450,000 or so clones, with around 90% appearing a single time and more than 0.7% taken by the ten largest.

Material: peripheral blood. V and J are TRBV19 and TRBJ1-4; no clear D. The TCR originated in a man younger than 35 with COVID-19, enrolled during active disease. In DNA, the CDR3 is TGTGCCAGTAGTATGGGCAAACTGTTTTTT. It specifies CASSMGKLFF.